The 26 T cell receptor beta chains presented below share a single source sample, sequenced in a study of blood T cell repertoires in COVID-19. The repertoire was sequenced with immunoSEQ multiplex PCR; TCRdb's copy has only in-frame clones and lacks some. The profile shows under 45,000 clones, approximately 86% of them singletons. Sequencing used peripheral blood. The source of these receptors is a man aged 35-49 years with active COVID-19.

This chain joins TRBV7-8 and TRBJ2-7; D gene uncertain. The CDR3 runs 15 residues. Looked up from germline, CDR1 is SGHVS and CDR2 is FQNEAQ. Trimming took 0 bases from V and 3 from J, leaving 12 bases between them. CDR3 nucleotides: TGTGCCAGCAGCTTAGCGGATACAGCAAACTACGAGCAGTACTTC. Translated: CASSLADTANYEQYF.

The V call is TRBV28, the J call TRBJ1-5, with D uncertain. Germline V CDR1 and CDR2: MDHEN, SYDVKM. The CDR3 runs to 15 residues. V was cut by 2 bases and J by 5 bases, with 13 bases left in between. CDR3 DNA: TGTGCCAGCAGTTTACGGGGTCTCGGATATCAGCCCCAGCATTTT. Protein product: CASSLRGLGYQPQHF.

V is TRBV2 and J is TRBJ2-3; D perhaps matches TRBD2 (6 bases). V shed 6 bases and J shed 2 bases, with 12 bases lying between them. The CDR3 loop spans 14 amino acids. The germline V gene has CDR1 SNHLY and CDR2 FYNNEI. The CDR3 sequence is CASRQGLNTDTQYF. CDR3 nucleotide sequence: TGTGCCAGCAGGCAGGGACTGAACACAGATACGCAGTATTTT. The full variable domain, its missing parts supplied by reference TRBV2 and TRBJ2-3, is EPEVTQTPSHQVTQMGQEVILRCVPISNHLYFYWYRQILGQKVEFLVSFYNNEISEKSEIFDDQFSVERPDGSNFTLKIRSTKLEDSAMYFCASRQGLNTDTQYFGPGTRLTVL.

The CDR3 DNA is TGTGCCATCAGTGACGGGACTAGCGGGAGTGGAGAGACCCAGTACTTC. It specifies CAISDGTSGSGETQYF. This chain uses TRBV10-3 with TRBJ2-5; TRBD2 matches at 14 bases. V lost 3 bases and J lost 4; bases outside the gene matches: 4. Germline assignment: CDR1 ENHRY and CDR2 SYGVKD. CDR3 length: 16 amino acids.

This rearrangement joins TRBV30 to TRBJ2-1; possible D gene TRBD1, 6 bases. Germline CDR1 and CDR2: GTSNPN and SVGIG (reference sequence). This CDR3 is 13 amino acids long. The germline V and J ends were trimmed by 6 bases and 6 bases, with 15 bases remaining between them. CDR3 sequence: CACTGKILNEQFF. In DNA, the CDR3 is TGTGCCTGTACAGGGAAAATTCTCAATGAGCAGTTCTTC.

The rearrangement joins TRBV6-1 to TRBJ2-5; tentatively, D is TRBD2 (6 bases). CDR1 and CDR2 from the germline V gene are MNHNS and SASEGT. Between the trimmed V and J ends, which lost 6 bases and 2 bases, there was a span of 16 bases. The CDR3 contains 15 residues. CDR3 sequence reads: CASRKDAAGQETQYF. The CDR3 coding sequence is TGTGCCAGCAGGAAGGACGCGGCGGGACAAGAGACCCAGTACTTC.

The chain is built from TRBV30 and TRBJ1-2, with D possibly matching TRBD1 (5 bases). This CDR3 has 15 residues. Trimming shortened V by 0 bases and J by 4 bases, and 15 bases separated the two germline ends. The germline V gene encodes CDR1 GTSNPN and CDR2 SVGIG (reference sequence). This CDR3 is CAWSVRQSLSYGYTF. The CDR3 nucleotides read TGTGCCTGGAGTGTAAGACAGTCTTTAAGCTATGGCTACACCTTC.

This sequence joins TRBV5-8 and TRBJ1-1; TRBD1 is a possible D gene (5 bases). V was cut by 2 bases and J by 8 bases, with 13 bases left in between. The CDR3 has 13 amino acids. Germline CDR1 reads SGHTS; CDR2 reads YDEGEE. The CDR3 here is CASSLAGGIEAFF. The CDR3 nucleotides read TGTGCCAGCAGCTTAGCGGGGGGGATCGAAGCTTTCTTT.

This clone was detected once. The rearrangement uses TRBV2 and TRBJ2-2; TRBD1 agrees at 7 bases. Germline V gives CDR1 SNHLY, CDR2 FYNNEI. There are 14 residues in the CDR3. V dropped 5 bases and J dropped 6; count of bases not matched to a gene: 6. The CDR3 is CASSRTGTSGELFF. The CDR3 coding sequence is TGTGCCAGCAGTCGGACAGGAACCTCCGGGGAGCTGTTTTTT.

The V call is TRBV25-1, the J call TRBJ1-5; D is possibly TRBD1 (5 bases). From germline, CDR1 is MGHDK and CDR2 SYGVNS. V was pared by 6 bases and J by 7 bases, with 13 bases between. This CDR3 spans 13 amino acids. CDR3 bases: TGTGCCAGCAGCGGCAGGGCAGGCCAGCCCCAGCATTTT. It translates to CASSGRAGQPQHF.

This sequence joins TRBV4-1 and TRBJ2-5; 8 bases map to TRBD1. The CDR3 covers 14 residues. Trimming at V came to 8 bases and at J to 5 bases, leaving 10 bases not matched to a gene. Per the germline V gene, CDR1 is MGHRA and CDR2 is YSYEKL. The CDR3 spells CASGGQARWETQYF. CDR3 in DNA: TGCGCCAGCGGGGGACAGGCCCGGTGGGAGACCCAGTACTTC.

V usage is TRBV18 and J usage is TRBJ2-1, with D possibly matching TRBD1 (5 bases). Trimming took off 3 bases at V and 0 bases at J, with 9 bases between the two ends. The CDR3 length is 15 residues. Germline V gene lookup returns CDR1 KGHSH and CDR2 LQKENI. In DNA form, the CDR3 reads TGTGCCAGCTCACCGGGGCCTAGCTCCTACAATGAGCAGTTCTTC. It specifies CASSPGPSSYNEQFF. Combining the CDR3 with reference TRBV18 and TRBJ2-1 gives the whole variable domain NAGVMQNPRHLVRRRGQEARLRCSPMKGHSHVYWYRQLPEEGLKFMVYLQKENIIDESGMPKERFSAEFPKEGPSILRIQQVVRGDSAAYFCASSPGPSSYNEQFFGPGTRLTVL.

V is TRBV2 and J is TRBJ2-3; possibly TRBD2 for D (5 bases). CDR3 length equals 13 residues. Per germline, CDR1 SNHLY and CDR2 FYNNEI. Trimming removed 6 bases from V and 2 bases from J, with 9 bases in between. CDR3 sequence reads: CASRRATTDTQYF. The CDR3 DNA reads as TGTGCCAGCAGGAGGGCAACCACAGATACGCAGTATTTT.

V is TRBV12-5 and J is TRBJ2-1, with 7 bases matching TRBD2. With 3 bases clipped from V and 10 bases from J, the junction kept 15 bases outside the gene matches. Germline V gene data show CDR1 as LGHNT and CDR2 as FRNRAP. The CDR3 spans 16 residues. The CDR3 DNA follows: TGTGCTAGTGGTTTCCTAATCCGGGACTACCCCGAGGAGCAGTTCTTC. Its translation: CASGFLIRDYPEEQFF. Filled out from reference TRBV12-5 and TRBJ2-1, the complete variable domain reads DARVTQTPRHKVTEMGQEVTMRCQPILGHNTVFWYRQTMMQGLELLAYFRNRAPLDDSGMPKDRFSAEMPDATLATLKIQPSEPRDSAVYFCASGFLIRDYPEEQFFGPGTRLTVL.

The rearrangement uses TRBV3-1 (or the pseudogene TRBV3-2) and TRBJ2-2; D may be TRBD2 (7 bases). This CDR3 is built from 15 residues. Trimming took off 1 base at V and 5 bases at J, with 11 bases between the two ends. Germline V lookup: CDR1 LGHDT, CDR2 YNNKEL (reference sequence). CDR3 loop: CASSQGGGATGELFF. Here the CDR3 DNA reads TGTGCCAGCAGCCAAGGCGGGGGCGCAACCGGGGAGCTGTTTTTT.

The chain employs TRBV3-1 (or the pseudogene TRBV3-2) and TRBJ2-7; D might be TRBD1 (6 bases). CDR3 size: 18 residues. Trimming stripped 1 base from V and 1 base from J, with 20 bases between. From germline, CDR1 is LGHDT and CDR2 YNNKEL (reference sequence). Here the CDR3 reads CASSQGGRIYDLSYEQYF. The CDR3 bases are TGTGCCAGCAGCCAAGGGGGGCGGATCTACGATCTTTCCTACGAGCAGTACTTC.

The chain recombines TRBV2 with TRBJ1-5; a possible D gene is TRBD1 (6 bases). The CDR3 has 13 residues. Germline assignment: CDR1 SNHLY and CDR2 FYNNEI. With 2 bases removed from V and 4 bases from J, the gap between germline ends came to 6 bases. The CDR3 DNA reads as TGTGCCAGCAGTGAACAGGGGAATCAGCCCCAGCATTTT. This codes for CASSEQGNQPQHF.

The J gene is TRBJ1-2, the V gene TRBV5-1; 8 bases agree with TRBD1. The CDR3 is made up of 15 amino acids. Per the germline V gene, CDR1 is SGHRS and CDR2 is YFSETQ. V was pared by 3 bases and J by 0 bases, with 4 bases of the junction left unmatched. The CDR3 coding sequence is TGCGCCAGCAGCTCAGGGACAGGTTCTAACTATGGCTACACCTTC. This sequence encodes CASSSGTGSNYGYTF.

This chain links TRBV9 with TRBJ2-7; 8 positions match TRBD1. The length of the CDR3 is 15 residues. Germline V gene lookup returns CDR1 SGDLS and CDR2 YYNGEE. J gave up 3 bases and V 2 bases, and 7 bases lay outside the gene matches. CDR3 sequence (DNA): TGTGCCAGCAGCGTTGGGGGACAGGCCATCTACGAGCAGTACTTC. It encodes CASSVGGQAIYEQYF.

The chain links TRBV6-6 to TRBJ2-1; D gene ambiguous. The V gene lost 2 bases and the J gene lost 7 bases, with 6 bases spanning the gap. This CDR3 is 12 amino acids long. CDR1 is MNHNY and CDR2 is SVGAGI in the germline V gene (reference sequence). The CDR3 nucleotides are TGTGCCAGCAGTTACACTTCGAATGAGCAGTTCTTC. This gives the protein CASSYTSNEQFF.

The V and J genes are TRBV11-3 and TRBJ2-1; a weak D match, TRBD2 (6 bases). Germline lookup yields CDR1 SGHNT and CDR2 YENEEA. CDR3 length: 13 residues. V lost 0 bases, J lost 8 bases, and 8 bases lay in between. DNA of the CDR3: TGTGCCAGCAGCTTAGAGCGGAGGGATGAGCAGTTCTTC. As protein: CASSLERRDEQFF.

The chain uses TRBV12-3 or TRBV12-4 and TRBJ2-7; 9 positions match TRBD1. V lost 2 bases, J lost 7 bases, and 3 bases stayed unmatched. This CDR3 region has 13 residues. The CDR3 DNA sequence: TGTGCCAGCAGTTTAAGCGACAGGGGGGAGCAGTACTTC. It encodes CASSLSDRGEQYF.

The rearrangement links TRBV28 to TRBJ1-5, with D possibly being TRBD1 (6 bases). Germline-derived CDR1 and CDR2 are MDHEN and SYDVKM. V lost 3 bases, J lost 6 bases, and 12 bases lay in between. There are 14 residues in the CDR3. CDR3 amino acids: CASSFEGGFQPQHF. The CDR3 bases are TGTGCCAGCAGTTTTGAGGGGGGGTTTCAGCCCCAGCATTTT.

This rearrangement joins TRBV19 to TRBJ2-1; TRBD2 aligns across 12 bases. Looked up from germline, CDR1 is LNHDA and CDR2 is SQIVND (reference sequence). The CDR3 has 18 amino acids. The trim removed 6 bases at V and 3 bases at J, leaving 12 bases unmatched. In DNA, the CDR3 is TGTGCCAGTAGGCCGGGACTAGCGGGCAGGAGTTACTACAATGAGCAGTTCTTC. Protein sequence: CASRPGLAGRSYYNEQFF.

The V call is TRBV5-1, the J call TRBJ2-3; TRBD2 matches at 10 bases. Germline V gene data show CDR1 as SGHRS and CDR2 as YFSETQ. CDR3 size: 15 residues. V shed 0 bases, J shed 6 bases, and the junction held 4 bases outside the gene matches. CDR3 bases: TGCGCCAGCAGCTTGGAAGCGGGAGGGCCGGATACGCAGTATTTT. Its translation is CASSLEAGGPDTQYF.

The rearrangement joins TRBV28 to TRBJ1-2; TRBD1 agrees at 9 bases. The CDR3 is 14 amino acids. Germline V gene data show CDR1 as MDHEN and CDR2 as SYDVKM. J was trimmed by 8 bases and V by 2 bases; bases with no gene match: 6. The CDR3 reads CASSLPQGAGGYTF. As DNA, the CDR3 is TGTGCCAGCAGTTTACCACAGGGGGCAGGGGGCTACACCTTC.